Detailed here is one T cell receptor beta chain. Its antigen remains unknown. This sample is drawn from a study of long-term antiretroviral therapy in people with HIV. At survey level, the immunoSEQ assay was run in its v3.0 version. Sequencing aimed at about 35,000-55,000 T-cell genomes per sample. The repertoire was sequenced with immunoSEQ multiplex PCR; TCRdb's copy has only in-frame clones and lacks some. The sample carries under 20,000 clones, approximately 90% recorded once. Cryopreserved PBMC samples of roughly 0.85-11 million cells were used for DNA extraction. Study-level findings and limits: Diversity remained lower than transplant donor controls, even though it increased after ART. HIV repertoires spanned tighter CDR3 length ranges than controls did.

V gave up 0 bases and J gave up 2 bases, with 3 bases separating them. Germline CDR1 SGDLS, CDR2 YYNGEE. The CDR3 has 14 residues. The source was unsorted PBMCs, collected 0.6 years after starting antiretroviral therapy. The chain combines TRBV9 with TRBJ2-6; no clear D. The source of this sequence is a woman aged 35 to 49 with HIV. CDR3 nucleotides: TGTGCCAGCAGCGTAGCCCCTGGGGCCAACGTCCTGACTTTC. It yields the protein CASSVAPGANVLTF.